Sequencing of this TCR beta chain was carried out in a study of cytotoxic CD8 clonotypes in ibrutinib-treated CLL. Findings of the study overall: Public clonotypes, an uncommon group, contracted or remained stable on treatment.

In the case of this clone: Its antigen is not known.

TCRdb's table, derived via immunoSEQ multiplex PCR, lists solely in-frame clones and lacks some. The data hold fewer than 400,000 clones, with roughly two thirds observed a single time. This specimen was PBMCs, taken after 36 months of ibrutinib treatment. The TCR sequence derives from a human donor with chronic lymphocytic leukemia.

The CDR3 region is CASSLGSGDDNQPQHF. CDR3 sequence (DNA): TGTGCCAGCAGCTTAGGTTCGGGGGATGACAATCAGCCCCAGCATTTT. The chain uses TRBV7-6 and TRBJ1-5, with TRBD1 as a possible D gene (5 bases). Per germline, CDR1 SGHVS and CDR2 FNYEAQ. The CDR3 consists of 16 residues. Between the trimmed V and J ends, which lost 1 base and 3 bases, there was a span of 13 bases.